The entry below gives a single T cell receptor (beta chain) sequence along with its context. V was pared by 4 bases and J by 1 base, with 12 bases between. In germline, CDR1 is SGHRS, CDR2 YFSETQ. CDR3 length equals 15 residues. The data belong to a study of T cells of healthy individuals. Using its own MiXCR run on the 5' RACE reads, TCRdb lists one record per CDR3 protein. The sample includes tens of thousands of distinct CDR3 sequences, approximately 14% seen only once; the top ten take roughly 15%. The source is a human donor in good health. The chain uses TRBV5-1 and TRBJ1-3, with D possibly matching TRBD1 (6 bases). CDR3 sequence: CASSPSTGSGNTIYF. CDR3 coding DNA: TGCGCCAGCAGCCCCTCCACAGGGTCTGGAAACACCATATATTTT.